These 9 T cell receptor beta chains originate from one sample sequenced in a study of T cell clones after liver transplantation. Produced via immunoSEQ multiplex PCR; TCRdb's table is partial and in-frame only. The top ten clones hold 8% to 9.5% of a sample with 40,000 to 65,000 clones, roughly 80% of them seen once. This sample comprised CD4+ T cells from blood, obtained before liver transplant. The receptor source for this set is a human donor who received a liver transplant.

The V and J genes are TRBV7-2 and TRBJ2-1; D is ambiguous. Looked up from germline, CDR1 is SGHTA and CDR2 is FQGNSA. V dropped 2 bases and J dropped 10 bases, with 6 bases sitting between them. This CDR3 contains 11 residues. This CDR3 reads CASSLSSEQFF. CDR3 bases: TGTGCCAGCAGCTTATCTTCGGAGCAGTTCTTC.

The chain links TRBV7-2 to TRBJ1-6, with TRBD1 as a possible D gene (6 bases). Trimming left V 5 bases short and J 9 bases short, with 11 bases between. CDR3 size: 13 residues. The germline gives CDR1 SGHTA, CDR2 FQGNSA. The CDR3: CASSAQGSSPLHF. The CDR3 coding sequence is TGTGCCAGCAGCGCCCAGGGGAGTTCACCCCTCCACTTT.

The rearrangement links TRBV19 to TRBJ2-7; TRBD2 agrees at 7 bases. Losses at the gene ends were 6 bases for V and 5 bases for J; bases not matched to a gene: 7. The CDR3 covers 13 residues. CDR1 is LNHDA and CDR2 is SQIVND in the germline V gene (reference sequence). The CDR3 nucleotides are TGTGCCAGTAGCCGGACTAGTTCCCACGAGCAGTACTTC. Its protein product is CASSRTSSHEQYF. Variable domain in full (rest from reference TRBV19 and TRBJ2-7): DGGITQSPKYLFRKEGQNVTLSCEQNLNHDAMYWYRQDPGQGLRLIYYSQIVNDFQKGDIAEGYSVSREKKESFPLTVTSAQKNPTAFYLCASSRTSSHEQYFGPGTRLTVT.

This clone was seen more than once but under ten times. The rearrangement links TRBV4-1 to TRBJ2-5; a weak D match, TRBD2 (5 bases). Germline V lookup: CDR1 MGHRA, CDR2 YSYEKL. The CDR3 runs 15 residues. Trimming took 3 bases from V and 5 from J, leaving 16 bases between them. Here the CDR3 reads CASSQVVTRGETQYF. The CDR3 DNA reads TGCGCCAGCAGCCAGGTCGTGACTCGCGGGGAGACCCAGTACTTC.

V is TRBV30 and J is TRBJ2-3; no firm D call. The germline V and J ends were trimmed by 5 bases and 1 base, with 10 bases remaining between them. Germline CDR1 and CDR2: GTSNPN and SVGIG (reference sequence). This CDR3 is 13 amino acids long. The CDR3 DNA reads TGTGCCTGGGGGTTTAGAGGCACAGATACGCAGTATTTT. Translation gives CAWGFRGTDTQYF.

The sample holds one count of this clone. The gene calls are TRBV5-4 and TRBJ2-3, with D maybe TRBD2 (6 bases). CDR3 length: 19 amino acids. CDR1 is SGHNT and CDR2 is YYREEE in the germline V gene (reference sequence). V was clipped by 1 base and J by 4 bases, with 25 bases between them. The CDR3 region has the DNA TGTGCCAGCAGCTTGACTACCTTACGTACCTTAAGGAGGGCAGATACGCAGTATTTT. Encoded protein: CASSLTTLRTLRRADTQYF.

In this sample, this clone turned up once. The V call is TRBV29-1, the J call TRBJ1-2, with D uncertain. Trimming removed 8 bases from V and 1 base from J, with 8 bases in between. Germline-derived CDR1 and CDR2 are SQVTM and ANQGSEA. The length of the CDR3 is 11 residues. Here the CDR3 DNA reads TGCAGCTTCAGGTTTAACTATGGCTACACCTTC. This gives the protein CSFRFNYGYTF.

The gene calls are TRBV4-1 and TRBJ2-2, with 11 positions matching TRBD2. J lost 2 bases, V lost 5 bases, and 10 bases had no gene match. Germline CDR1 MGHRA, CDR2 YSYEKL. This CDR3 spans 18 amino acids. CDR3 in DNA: TGCGCCAGCAGCGGCCCGGGACTAGCGGAGAAAAACACCGGGGAGCTGTTTTTT. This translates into CASSGPGLAEKNTGELFF.

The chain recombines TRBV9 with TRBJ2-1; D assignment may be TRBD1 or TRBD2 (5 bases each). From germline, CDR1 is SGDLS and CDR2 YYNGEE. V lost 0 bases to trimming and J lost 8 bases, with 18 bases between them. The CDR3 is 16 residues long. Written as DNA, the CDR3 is TGTGCCAGCAGCGTAGGTATAGGGGACGGGTTTGATGAGCAGTTCTTC. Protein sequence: CASSVGIGDGFDEQFF.